This TCR beta chain is drawn from a study of blood T cell repertoires in COVID-19. Trimming left V 4 bases short and J 7 bases short, with 7 bases between. This CDR3 comprises 11 residues. Allocation to cohorts depended on clinical history reported by the participants. Method: immunoSEQ multiplex PCR; TCRdb's copy keeps in-frame clones and lacks some. The top ten clones hold around 6.3% of a sample with some 240,000 clones, about 85% of them seen once. This rearrangement joins TRBV12-3 or TRBV12-4 to TRBJ1-2; D is unclear. The TCR was taken from a woman in her forties or fifties who had been exposed to COVID-19. What was sequenced was PBMCs or T cells enriched from blood (not recorded which). CDR3 in amino acids: CASSSPRGYTF. DNA of the CDR3: TGTGCCAGCAGTTCTCCCCGTGGCTACACCTTC.